This T cell receptor beta chain was recorded in a study of cytomegalovirus exposure and HLA in healthy donors. This CDR3 contains 15 residues. Trimming shortened V by 5 bases and J by 8 bases, and 18 bases separated the two germline ends. Germline values: CDR1 SGHAT, CDR2 FQNNGV. A multiplex PCR was run with 60 Vbeta primers and 13 Jbeta primers. Profiled with immunoSEQ multiplex PCR; TCRdb holds only in-frame clones, not every one. This repertoire shows 210,000 or so clones, roughly four fifths found once; its top ten account for just over 1.4%. The sequence came from a girl aged 10 to 17 in good health and CMV-seronegative. The sequencing input was PBMCs. The V call is TRBV11-2, the J call TRBJ1-4; D gene uncertain. In DNA, the CDR3 is TGTGCCAGCAGCGTCACCTCCGCGGGTGGGGAAAAACTGTTTTTT. This codes for CASSVTSAGGEKLFF.